The 26 T cell receptor beta chains reported below all come from one sample, sequenced in a study of blood T cell repertoires in COVID-19. TCRdb's table, derived via immunoSEQ multiplex PCR, lists solely in-frame clones and lacks some. Of around 280,000 clones in the sample, 90% are singletons; the top ten hold roughly 1.5%. The material sequenced was PBMCs or T cells enriched from blood (not recorded which). All receptors derive from a woman younger than 30 with acute COVID-19.

The chain couples TRBV4-3 to TRBJ1-6; D may be TRBD1 (6 bases). Trimming removed 0 bases from V and 0 bases from J, with 12 bases in between. The germline V gene has CDR1 LGHNA and CDR2 YSLEER. This CDR3 comprises 18 residues. CDR3 sequence: CASSQEVTGSSYNSPLHF. The CDR3 coding sequence is TGCGCCAGCAGCCAAGAGGTAACAGGGAGCTCCTATAATTCACCCCTCCACTTT.

The count of this clone is one. DNA of the CDR3: TGTGCCAGCAGCTTATCGTCCGCAGGGATGAATCAGCCCCAGCATTTT. Protein sequence: CASSLSSAGMNQPQHF. This chain links TRBV7-2 with TRBJ1-5; TRBD1 is a possible D gene (5 bases). This CDR3 comprises 16 residues. Trimming left V 2 bases short and J 4 bases short, with 15 bases between. Germline V CDR1 and CDR2: SGHTA, FQGNSA.

CDR3 nucleotide sequence: TGCAGCGTTGAGGGACTCCACACCGGGGAGCTGTTTTTT. It yields the protein CSVEGLHTGELFF. This sequence joins TRBV29-1 and TRBJ2-2, with a possible D match to TRBD2 (6 bases). V lost 3 bases, J lost 3 bases, and 8 bases lay in between. The CDR3 runs 13 residues. CDR1 and CDR2 from the germline V gene are SQVTM and ANQGSEA.

The rearrangement joins TRBV5-5 to TRBJ2-6; 9 nucleotides align to TRBD2. After removal of 4 bases from V and 2 bases from J, the junction contained 10 bases not matched to a gene. CDR1 is SGHKS, CDR2 YYEKEE, per germline (reference sequence). The CDR3 loop spans 18 amino acids. DNA for the CDR3: TGTGCCAGCAGCCCTCTGGCGGGAGGGGTTACTGGGGCCAACGTCCTGACTTTC. Translating it yields CASSPLAGGVTGANVLTF.

This chain uses TRBV3-1 (or the pseudogene TRBV3-2) with TRBJ2-1, with 9 bases lining up with TRBD2. Per germline, CDR1 LGHDT and CDR2 YNNKEL (reference sequence). The CDR3 has 20 amino acids. V lost 4 bases to trimming and J lost 0 bases; unmatched junction nucleotides: 16. The CDR3 DNA is TGTGCCAGCAGCCGTTATTGGGCGGGAGGGCCCTGGCTCTCCTACAATGAGCAGTTCTTC. This codes for CASSRYWAGGPWLSYNEQFF.

This rearrangement joins TRBV19 to TRBJ2-1; 11 bases fit TRBD2. From germline, CDR1 is LNHDA and CDR2 SQIVND (reference sequence). V dropped 9 bases and J dropped 4; count of bases not matched to a gene: 8. This CDR3 has 15 residues. CDR3 loop: CASRLAGRSYNEQFF. Here the CDR3 DNA reads TGTGCCAGCCGACTAGCGGGGCGTAGTTACAATGAGCAGTTCTTC. Complete variable domain (other parts from reference TRBV19 and TRBJ2-1): DGGITQSPKYLFRKEGQNVTLSCEQNLNHDAMYWYRQDPGQGLRLIYYSQIVNDFQKGDIAEGYSVSREKKESFPLTVTSAQKNPTAFYLCASRLAGRSYNEQFFGPGTRLTVL.

The chain has TRBV19 and TRBJ1-3, with D perhaps TRBD1 (5 bases). The CDR3 contains 16 residues. Germline lookup yields CDR1 LNHDA and CDR2 SQIVND (reference sequence). Trimming shortened V by 5 bases and J by 4 bases, and 18 bases separated the two germline ends. CDR3 amino acids: CASSHHNRNTGNTIYF. The CDR3 nucleotides read TGTGCCAGTAGTCATCATAACAGGAATACCGGAAACACCATATATTTT.

The chain is built from TRBV19 and TRBJ2-2; 10 positions agree with TRBD2. Trimming at V came to 6 bases and at J to 0 bases, leaving 4 bases not matched to a gene. Germline V lookup: CDR1 LNHDA, CDR2 SQIVND (reference sequence). This CDR3 spans 16 amino acids. The CDR3 region is CASRLAGAANTGELFF. The CDR3 nucleotides are TGTGCCAGTAGGCTAGCGGGAGCCGCGAACACCGGGGAGCTGTTTTTT.

This clone was detected once. The chain has TRBV30 and TRBJ2-3; D is possibly TRBD2 (6 bases). The CDR3 runs 12 residues. With 4 bases removed from V and 3 bases from J, the gap between germline ends came to 8 bases. Germline V lookup: CDR1 GTSNPN, CDR2 SVGIG (reference sequence). The CDR3 region has the DNA TGTGCCTGGAATCGGGGGACAGATACGCAGTATTTT. Translating it yields CAWNRGTDTQYF.

The rearrangement links TRBV7-9 to TRBJ1-2, with D possibly TRBD1 on 6 matching bases. The CDR3 has 13 amino acids. Trimming left V 8 bases short and J 5 bases short, with 15 bases between. CDR1 is SEHNR, CDR2 FQNEAQ, per germline (reference sequence). The CDR3 is CASYREGAYGYTF. In DNA, the CDR3 is TGTGCCAGCTACAGGGAAGGGGCTTATGGCTACACCTTC.

V is TRBV7-2 and J is TRBJ2-5, with 7 bases identical to TRBD1. The CDR3 contains 15 residues. Germline V CDR1 and CDR2: SGHTA, FQGNSA. Trimming at V came to 4 bases and at J to 0 bases, leaving 5 bases not matched to a gene. CDR3 in amino acids: CASSSKQGNQETQYF. CDR3 nucleotides: TGTGCCAGCAGCTCAAAACAGGGGAACCAAGAGACCCAGTACTTC.

The V call is TRBV29-1, the J call TRBJ2-1; D perhaps matches TRBD2 (6 bases). Trimming removed 2 bases at V and 7 bases at J, with 9 bases between. This CDR3 spans 12 amino acids. CDR1 is SQVTM, CDR2 ANQGSEA, per germline. The CDR3 sequence: CSVEPLANEQFF. For the CDR3, the DNA is TGCAGCGTTGAACCCCTAGCGAATGAGCAGTTCTTC.

The rearrangement uses TRBV21-1 and TRBJ2-1; the DNA was not compared with TRBD2, the D call given in the table. TRBV21-1 is flagged as a pseudogene. This CDR3 is built from 15 residues. In DNA form, the CDR3 reads TGTGCCAGCCCAAAGACTAGCGGGAGAGGCGATGAGCAGTTCTTC. Its translation is CASPKTSGRGDEQFF.

V and J are TRBV4-2 and TRBJ1-2; TRBD1 is a possible D gene (6 bases). Germline V gene lookup returns CDR1 LGHNA and CDR2 YNFKEQ. Trimming left V 1 base short and J 8 bases short, with 14 bases between. CDR3 length: 14 residues. The CDR3: CASSQVGGDGGYTF. The CDR3, as DNA: TGTGCCAGCAGCCAAGTAGGGGGGGATGGCGGCTACACCTTC.

This chain links TRBV6-4 with TRBJ2-1; D possibly corresponds to TRBD2 (6 bases). The V end lost 0 bases, the J end lost 7 bases, and 16 bases lay between the germline ends. The germline gives CDR1 MRHNA, CDR2 SNTAGT. This CDR3 has 16 amino acids. The DNA for the CDR3 is TGTGCCAGCAGTGACTCCCGGAGGGCGGTTGGGAATGAGCAGTTCTTC. Protein sequence: CASSDSRRAVGNEQFF.

The rearrangement links TRBV6-2 or TRBV6-3 to TRBJ2-1; perhaps TRBD1 as D (6 bases). The V gene lost 6 bases and the J gene lost 7 bases, with 16 bases spanning the gap. The CDR3 runs 14 residues. Germline V gives CDR1 MNHEY, CDR2 SVGEGT. The CDR3 reads CASSPRQVENEQFF. The CDR3 DNA sequence: TGTGCCAGCAGCCCTCGACAGGTTGAGAATGAGCAGTTCTTC.

The rearrangement uses TRBV12-3 or TRBV12-4 and TRBJ2-7; D is unresolved. V lost 4 bases, J lost 3 bases, and 10 bases lay in between. The CDR3 sequence is 13 residues long. The CDR3 spells CASSSQIFYEQYF. The CDR3 DNA is TGTGCCAGCAGTTCCCAGATCTTCTACGAGCAGTACTTC.

In its sample, this clone was seen once. This chain uses TRBV5-4 with TRBJ2-3; D not resolved. The CDR3 loop spans 13 amino acids. The germline gives CDR1 SGHNT, CDR2 YYREEE (reference sequence). V was cut by 1 base and J by 6 bases, with 9 bases left in between. Here the CDR3 reads CASSLSVEDTQYF. For the CDR3, the DNA is TGTGCCAGCAGCTTGTCGGTGGAGGATACGCAGTATTTT.

CDR3 amino acids: CASSQGGRGGSTEAFF. For the CDR3, the DNA is TGCGCCAGCAGCCAAGGCGGCAGGGGTGGGAGCACTGAAGCTTTCTTT. The rearrangement joins TRBV4-1 to TRBJ1-1, with D tentatively TRBD1 (6 bases). This CDR3 has 16 residues. Germline values: CDR1 MGHRA, CDR2 YSYEKL. V dropped 1 base and J dropped 4 bases, with 16 bases sitting between them.

This chain uses TRBV18 with TRBJ2-7; a possible D gene is TRBD2 (5 bases). V was pared by 4 bases and J by 1 base, with 11 bases between. There are 14 residues in the CDR3. Germline V gives CDR1 KGHSH, CDR2 LQKENI. The chain's CDR3 is CASSRQSGSYEQYF. Written as DNA, the CDR3 is TGTGCCAGCTCACGCCAATCGGGGTCCTACGAGCAGTACTTC.

V is TRBV5-6 and J is TRBJ2-7; 7 positions agree with TRBD1. The V and J ends lost 7 bases and 3 bases, in that order; junction bases with no gene match: 10. This CDR3 spans 14 amino acids. Per the germline V gene, CDR1 is SGHDT and CDR2 is YYEEEE. The DNA for the CDR3 is TGTGCCAGCCGGAACCAAGGGACAGTCTACGAGCAGTACTTC. As protein: CASRNQGTVYEQYF.

The rearrangement uses TRBV19 and TRBJ1-2; the match to TRBD1 covers 7 bases. CDR3 length: 14 amino acids. Per the germline V gene, CDR1 is LNHDA and CDR2 is SQIVND (reference sequence). Trimming cost V 6 bases and J 14 bases; bases outside gene matches: 18. The CDR3, as DNA: TGTGCCAGTAGGCAACAGGGGAGTCCAGCCCCTCGTACCTTC. It specifies CASRQQGSPAPRTF.

In nucleotides, the CDR3 is TGTGCCACGGGACAGGCCATCTCTGGGGCCAACGTCCTGACTTTC. Translating gives CATGQAISGANVLTF. This chain uses TRBV2 with TRBJ2-6; the match to TRBD1 covers 8 bases. CDR3 size: 15 residues. J lost 0 bases, V lost 10 bases, and 5 bases had no gene match. Germline-derived CDR1 and CDR2 are SNHLY and FYNNEI.

This chain links TRBV4-1 with TRBJ2-7, with TRBD2 matching 7 bases. After removal of 4 bases from V and 1 base from J, the junction contained 7 bases not matched to a gene. The CDR3 length is 15 residues. The germline V gene encodes CDR1 MGHRA and CDR2 YSYEKL. The CDR3 here is CASSRGLEASYEQYF. The DNA for the CDR3 is TGCGCCAGCAGCCGAGGACTAGAGGCATCCTACGAGCAGTACTTC.

This chain's CDR3 is CASRRQGRRQFF. The CDR3 DNA sequence: TGTGCCAGCCGAAGACAGGGTAGAAGGCAGTTCTTC. The chain joins TRBV19 to TRBJ2-1; 7 nucleotides match TRBD1. CDR1 LNHDA and CDR2 SQIVND come from the germline V gene (reference sequence). Unmatched junction bases numbered 11, after V lost 9 bases and J lost 12 bases. CDR3 length equals 12 residues.

This chain connects TRBV9 to TRBJ1-2; D gene uncertain. Looked up from germline, CDR1 is SGDLS and CDR2 is YYNGEE. The V and J ends lost 3 bases and 7 bases respectively, with 16 bases between them. The CDR3 length is 14 residues. The CDR3 nucleotides read TGTGCCAGCAGCGGAAAGAGACTAGGGTCTGGCTACACCTTC. Amino acid sequence: CASSGKRLGSGYTF.